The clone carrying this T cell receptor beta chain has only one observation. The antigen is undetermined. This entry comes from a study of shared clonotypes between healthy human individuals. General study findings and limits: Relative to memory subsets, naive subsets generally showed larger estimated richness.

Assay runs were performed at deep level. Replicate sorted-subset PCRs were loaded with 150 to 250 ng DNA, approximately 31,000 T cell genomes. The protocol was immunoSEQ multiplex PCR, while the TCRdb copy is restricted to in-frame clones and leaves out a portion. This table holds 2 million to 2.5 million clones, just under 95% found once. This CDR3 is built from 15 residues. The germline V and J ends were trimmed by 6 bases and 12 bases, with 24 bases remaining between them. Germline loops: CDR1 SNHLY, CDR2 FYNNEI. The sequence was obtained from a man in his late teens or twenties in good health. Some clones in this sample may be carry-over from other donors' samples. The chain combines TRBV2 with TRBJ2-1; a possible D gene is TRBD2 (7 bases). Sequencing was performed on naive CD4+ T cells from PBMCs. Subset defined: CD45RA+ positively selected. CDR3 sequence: CASRMEASGLQGQFF. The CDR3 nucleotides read TGTGCCAGCAGGATGGAGGCTAGCGGTTTACAGGGGCAGTTCTTC.